This paragraph reports one T cell receptor beta chain. Its antigen is undetermined. These data originate in a study of response to subunit inactivated influenza vaccine. General study findings and limits: A suggestion made by the authors is that each seasonal influenza vaccination recruits few new T cells.

TCRdb itself ran the RT-PCR reads through MiXCR, one entry per CDR3 protein. Among 550,000 to 800,000 distinct CDR3 sequences, approximately 15% were seen once, and the ten largest hold 11%. Germline values: CDR1 SGHAT, CDR2 FQNNGV. This CDR3 is 19 amino acids long. Trimming cost V 7 bases and J 0 bases, with 26 bases left between them. The chain joins TRBV11-2 to TRBJ2-3; D uncertain. Sequences were derived from PBMCs from blood, sampled 11 to 12 days after vaccination. The sequence came from a man aged 50-60 years who received an inactivated influenza vaccine. This CDR3 reads CASILVLGRPLTSTDTQYF. The CDR3 DNA is TGTGCCAGCATCCTTGTTTTGGGTAGACCACTAACTAGCACAGATACGCAGTATTTT.